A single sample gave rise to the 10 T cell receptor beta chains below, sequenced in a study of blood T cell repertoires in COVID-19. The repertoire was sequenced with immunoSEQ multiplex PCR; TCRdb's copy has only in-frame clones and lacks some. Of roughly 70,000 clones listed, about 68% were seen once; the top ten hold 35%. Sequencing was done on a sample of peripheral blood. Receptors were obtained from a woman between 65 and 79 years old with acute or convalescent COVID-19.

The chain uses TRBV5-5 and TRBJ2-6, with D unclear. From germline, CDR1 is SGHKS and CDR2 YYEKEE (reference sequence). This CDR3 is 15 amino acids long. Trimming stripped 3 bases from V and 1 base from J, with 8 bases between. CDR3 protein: CASSSAGSGANVLTF. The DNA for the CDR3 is TGTGCCAGCAGCTCCGCAGGATCTGGGGCCAACGTCCTGACTTTC.

CDR3 protein: CASSLRTHYGYTF. CDR3 nucleotides: TGTGCCAGCAGTTTAAGGACACACTATGGCTACACCTTC. The chain has TRBV12-3 or TRBV12-4 and TRBJ1-2, with a weak D call TRBD1 (5 bases). Trimming took off 2 bases at V and 3 bases at J, with 7 bases between the two ends. The CDR3 runs 13 residues.

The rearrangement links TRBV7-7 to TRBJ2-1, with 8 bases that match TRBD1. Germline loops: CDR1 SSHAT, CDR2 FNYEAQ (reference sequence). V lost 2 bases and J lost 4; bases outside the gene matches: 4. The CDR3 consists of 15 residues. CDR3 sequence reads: CASSLITGGYNEQFF. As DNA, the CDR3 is TGTGCCAGCAGCTTAATTACAGGGGGGTACAATGAGCAGTTCTTC.

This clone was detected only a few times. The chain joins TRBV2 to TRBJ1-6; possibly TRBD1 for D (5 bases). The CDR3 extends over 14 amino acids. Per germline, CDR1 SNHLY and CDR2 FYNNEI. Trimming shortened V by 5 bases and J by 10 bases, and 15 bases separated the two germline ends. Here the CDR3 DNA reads TGTGCCAGCAGTCTCAGGGATAGTAACTCACCCCTCCACTTT. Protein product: CASSLRDSNSPLHF. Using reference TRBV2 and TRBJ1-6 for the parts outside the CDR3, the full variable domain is EPEVTQTPSHQVTQMGQEVILRCVPISNHLYFYWYRQILGQKVEFLVSFYNNEISEKSEIFDDQFSVERPDGSNFTLKIRSTKLEDSAMYFCASSLRDSNSPLHFGNGTRLTVT.

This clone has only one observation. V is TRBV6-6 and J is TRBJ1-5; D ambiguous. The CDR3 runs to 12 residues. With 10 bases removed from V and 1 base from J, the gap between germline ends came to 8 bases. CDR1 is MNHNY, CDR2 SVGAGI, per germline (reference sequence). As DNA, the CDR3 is TGTGCCACCCTACGGAGCAATCAGCCCCAGCATTTT. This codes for CATLRSNQPQHF.

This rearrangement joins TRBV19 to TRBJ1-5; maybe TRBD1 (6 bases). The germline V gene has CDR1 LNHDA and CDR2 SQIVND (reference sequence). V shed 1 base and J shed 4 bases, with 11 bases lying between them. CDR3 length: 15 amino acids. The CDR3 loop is CASSIGTESNQPQHF. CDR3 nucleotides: TGTGCCAGTAGTATAGGGACAGAATCTAATCAGCCCCAGCATTTT.

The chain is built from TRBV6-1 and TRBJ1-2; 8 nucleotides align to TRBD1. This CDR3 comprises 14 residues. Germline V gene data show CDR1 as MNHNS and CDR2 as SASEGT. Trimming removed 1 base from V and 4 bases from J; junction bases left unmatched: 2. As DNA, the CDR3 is TGTGCCAGCAGTGAAGGTGGGACAGGCTATGGCTACACCTTC. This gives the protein CASSEGGTGYGYTF.

The CDR3 region has the DNA TGTGCCAGCAGTGAAAGAAGGCGGGGGAGCACAGATACGCAGTATTTT. Amino acid sequence: CASSERRRGSTDTQYF. The gene calls are TRBV6-1 and TRBJ2-3, with TRBD2 identical over 7 bases. The germline gives CDR1 MNHNS, CDR2 SASEGT. Trimming took 2 bases from V and 0 from J; bases not matched to a gene: 5. The length of the CDR3 is 16 residues.

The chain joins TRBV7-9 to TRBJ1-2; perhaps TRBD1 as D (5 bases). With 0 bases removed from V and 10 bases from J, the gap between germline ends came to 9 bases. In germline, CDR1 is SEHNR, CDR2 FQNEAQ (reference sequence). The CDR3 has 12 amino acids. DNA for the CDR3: TGTGCCAGCAGCTTAGCGGGGGAGGACTACACCTTC. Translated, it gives CASSLAGEDYTF.

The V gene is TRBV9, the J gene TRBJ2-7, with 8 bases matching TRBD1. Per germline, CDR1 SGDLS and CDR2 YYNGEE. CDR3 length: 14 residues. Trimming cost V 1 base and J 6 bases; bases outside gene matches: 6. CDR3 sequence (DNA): TGTGCCAGCAGCGTAACAGGGGGTTATGGCGAGCAGTACTTC. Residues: CASSVTGGYGEQYF.